The TCR beta chain described here comes from a study of beta chain features in type 1 diabetes. Study-wide points: In cDNA sequencing, cells with high TCR expression could be over-represented. All four CD4+ subsets from Type 1 diabetes patients carried moderately but significantly shorter TCRB CDR3s. More deletions and fewer insertions at VDJ junctions were found in patients with type 1 diabetes.

In this sample, this clone turned up once. Its antigen remains unidentified. V lost 0 bases, J lost 1 base, and 15 bases lay in between. The CDR3 extends over 17 amino acids. Germline lookup yields CDR1 KGHSH and CDR2 LQKENI. The authors sorted CD4+ naive, central memory, regulatory and stem cell-like memory cells via CD45RO/CCR7/CD25/CD127/CD95/CD27. The investigators reverse transcribed all of the isolated RNA, so they sequenced expressed TCRB transcripts. TCRdb's copy holds only in-frame clones and misses some; the assay was immunoSEQ multiplex PCR. This table holds around 250,000 clones, 27% found once.

V usage is TRBV18 and J usage is TRBJ2-5; no definite D call. Material for sequencing was central memory CD4+ T cells from blood. This TCR derives from a man between 25 and 39 years old in good health. This chain's CDR3 is CASSPPAPRSFQETQYF. The CDR3 DNA follows: TGTGCCAGCTCACCACCGGCCCCTCGATCCTTCCAAGAGACCCAGTACTTC. The full variable domain, rest sourced from reference TRBV18 and TRBJ2-5, is NAGVMQNPRHLVRRRGQEARLRCSPMKGHSHVYWYRQLPEEGLKFMVYLQKENIIDESGMPKERFSAEFPKEGPSILRIQQVVRGDSAAYFCASSPPAPRSFQETQYFGPGTRLLVL.